These 32 T cell receptor beta chains came from one sample sequenced in a study of OX40 agonist ivuxolimab in advanced cancers. Only in-frame clones appear in the TCRdb table, and some are missing; sequencing was by immunoSEQ multiplex PCR. This sample has about 73,000 clones; roughly 86% occur once, and the top ten carry approximately 0.63%. Material: CD4+ or CD8+ T cells sorted from blood, obtained in a trial of the OX40 agonist ivuxolimab. These receptors originate from an adult with an advanced solid tumor such as melanoma, head and neck, liver or kidney cancer.

J is TRBJ2-5 and V is TRBV5-4, with D unclear. CDR3 size: 13 residues. The V end lost 0 bases, the J end lost 9 bases, and 12 bases lay between the germline ends. From germline, CDR1 is SGHNT and CDR2 YYREEE (reference sequence). The CDR3: CASSLAGRPAQYF. CDR3 in DNA: TGTGCCAGCAGCTTGGCCGGCCGACCGGCCCAGTACTTC. Using reference TRBV5-4 and TRBJ2-5 for the parts outside the CDR3, the full variable domain is ETGVTQSPTHLIKTRGQQVTLRCSSQSGHNTVSWYQQALGQGPQFIFQYYREEENGRGNFPPRFSGLQFPNYSSELNVNALELDDSALYLCASSLAGRPAQYFGPGTRLLVL.

The CDR3, as DNA: TGTGCCAGCAGTCCCCGGACAAAGCAAGAGACCCAGTACTTC. Translating gives CASSPRTKQETQYF. The chain has TRBV6-5 and TRBJ2-5, with D maybe TRBD1 (5 bases). This CDR3 comprises 14 residues. CDR1 is MNHEY and CDR2 is SVGAGI in the germline V gene. V was pared by 5 bases and J by 2 bases, with 12 bases between.

The chain recombines TRBV4-2 with TRBJ2-2; D is perhaps TRBD1 or TRBD2 (6 bases each). Trimming took off 0 bases at V and 2 bases at J, with 16 bases between the two ends. CDR1 and CDR2 from the germline V gene are LGHNA and YNFKEQ. The CDR3 consists of 18 residues. CDR3 region: CASSQDLPGAANTGELFF. CDR3 bases: TGTGCCAGCAGCCAAGATCTTCCGGGGGCGGCTAACACCGGGGAGCTGTTTTTT.

The chain is built from TRBV30 and TRBJ1-3; possible D gene TRBD1, 6 bases. Germline values: CDR1 GTSNPN, CDR2 SVGIG (reference sequence). The CDR3 runs to 17 residues. V was cut by 3 bases and J by 0 bases, with 18 bases left in between. For the CDR3, the DNA is TGTGCCTGGAGGGGTGTAGGACAGCCTACCTCTGGAAACACCATATATTTT. Encoded protein: CAWRGVGQPTSGNTIYF.

This clone was counted a few times. The rearrangement joins TRBV30 to TRBJ2-3, with D possibly being TRBD1 (5 bases). CDR3 size: 14 residues. Germline assignment: CDR1 GTSNPN and CDR2 SVGIG (reference sequence). The V and J ends lost 2 bases and 6 bases respectively, with 15 bases between them. In DNA, the CDR3 is TGTGCCTGGAGTCGTGCCAGGGAAGAGGATACGCAGTATTTT. Protein sequence: CAWSRAREEDTQYF.

The J gene is TRBJ2-1, the V gene TRBV9; 12 positions agree with TRBD2. CDR1 and CDR2 from the germline V gene are SGDLS and YYNGEE. CDR3 size: 17 residues. V lost 3 bases and J lost 2; bases outside the gene matches: 6. The CDR3 region has the DNA TGTGCCAGCAGCGACGGGACTAGCGGGCCTCCCTACAATGAGCAGTTCTTC. Translating it yields CASSDGTSGPPYNEQFF.

The V gene is TRBV14, the J gene TRBJ2-5, with TRBD2 matching over 8 bases. V trimming: 0 bases; J trimming: 5 bases; junction bases outside the gene matches: 5. The CDR3 sequence is 15 residues long. Germline CDR1 SGHDN, CDR2 FVKESK. CDR3: CASSQDGTRLETQYF. CDR3 DNA sequence: TGTGCCAGCAGCCAAGATGGGACTAGGCTGGAGACCCAGTACTTC.

The J gene is TRBJ2-6, the V gene TRBV6-1; D unclear. This CDR3 contains 14 residues. V was pared by 4 bases and J by 2 bases, with 6 bases between. Germline-derived CDR1 and CDR2 are MNHNS and SASEGT. The CDR3 nucleotides are TGTGCCAGCAGTGGCCTGCCTGGGGCCAACGTCCTGACTTTC. This sequence encodes CASSGLPGANVLTF.

This sequence joins TRBV5-1 and TRBJ1-1, with D possibly TRBD1 on 6 matching bases. V lost 4 bases and J lost 6, with 19 bases in between. CDR3 length: 15 amino acids. Germline V CDR1 and CDR2: SGHRS, YFSETQ. The CDR3 region has the DNA TGCGCCAGCAGCGTCCTACAGGGAGGGAGGCCTGAAGCTTTCTTT. Protein: CASSVLQGGRPEAFF.

V and J are TRBV5-4 and TRBJ1-1; weak D call: TRBD1 (5 bases). Between the trimmed V and J ends, which lost 3 bases and 4 bases, there was a span of 10 bases. From germline, CDR1 is SGHNT and CDR2 YYREEE (reference sequence). CDR3 length: 13 residues. CDR3 DNA: TGTGCCAGCAGCTCAATTGACAGCACTGAAGCTTTCTTT. Translation gives CASSSIDSTEAFF.

The chain recombines TRBV5-1 with TRBJ2-5, with D perhaps being TRBD1 or TRBD2 (7 bases each). Germline V lookup: CDR1 SGHRS, CDR2 YFSETQ. Trimming left V 0 bases short and J 4 bases short, with 13 bases between. This CDR3 has 15 residues. In nucleotides, the CDR3 is TGCGCCAGCAGCTTGGCACAGGGGAGGGGAGAGACCCAGTACTTC. It is translated as CASSLAQGRGETQYF.

The J gene is TRBJ2-2, the V gene TRBV5-1; the D gene is possibly TRBD1 (5 bases). From germline, CDR1 is SGHRS and CDR2 YFSETQ. The length of the CDR3 is 15 residues. Trimming removed 1 base from V and 1 base from J, with 8 bases in between. The DNA for the CDR3 is TGCGCCAGCAGCTTGTCCCAGGGGAACACCGGGGAGCTGTTTTTT. It is translated as CASSLSQGNTGELFF. The full variable domain, in which reference TRBV5-1 and TRBJ2-2 provide the parts outside the CDR3, is KAGVTQTPRYLIKTRGQQVTLSCSPISGHRSVSWYQQTPGQGLQFLFEYFSETQRNKGNFPGRFSGRQFSNSRSEMNVSTLELGDSALYLCASSLSQGNTGELFFGEGSRLTVL.

The genes are TRBV11-1 and TRBJ2-3; 11 nucleotides agree with TRBD2. With V trimmed by 5 bases and J by 4 bases, 11 bases remained unmatched. Germline assignment: CDR1 SGHAT and CDR2 FQDESV (reference sequence). The CDR3 has 17 amino acids. In DNA, the CDR3 is TGTGCCAGCAGCCCCTCTGCCCTAGCGGGAGGCCCAGATACGCAGTATTTT. It codes for CASSPSALAGGPDTQYF. The whole variable domain, remainder taken from reference TRBV11-1 and TRBJ2-3, is EAEVAQSPRYKITEKSQAVAFWCDPISGHATLYWYRQILGQGPELLVQFQDESVVDDSQLPKDRFSAERLKGVDSTLKIQPAELGDSAMYLCASSPSALAGGPDTQYFGPGTRLTVL.

The chain carries TRBV11-2 and TRBJ2-1; TRBD2 agrees at 7 bases. The germline CDR1 and CDR2 sequences are SGHAT and FQNNGV. V lost 7 bases, J lost 12 bases, and 18 bases stayed unmatched. The CDR3 sequence is 15 residues long. This CDR3 reads CASTTPGGSNVAQFF. CDR3 DNA sequence: TGTGCCAGCACCACACCGGGGGGTTCCAATGTCGCGCAGTTCTTC.

The chain employs TRBV9 and TRBJ1-1; D is perhaps TRBD1 (5 bases). CDR3 size: 14 residues. The V and J ends lost 3 bases and 1 base respectively, with 10 bases between them. Germline-derived CDR1 and CDR2 are SGDLS and YYNGEE. The CDR3 region has the DNA TGTGCCAGCAGCGCGGGACGGACGAACACTGAAGCTTTCTTT. Translated, it gives CASSAGRTNTEAFF.

The chain is built from TRBV9 and TRBJ2-1; 9 nucleotides agree with TRBD2. Germline values: CDR1 SGDLS, CDR2 YYNGEE. The CDR3 contains 15 residues. V dropped 4 bases and J dropped 7; count of bases not matched to a gene: 9. The CDR3 is CASSLSGSGSNEQFF. As DNA, the CDR3 is TGTGCCAGCAGCCTTAGCGGGAGCGGTTCTAATGAGCAGTTCTTC.

This clone was observed a single time. The chain uses TRBV19 and TRBJ2-1, with TRBD2 matching over 7 bases. Germline CDR1 reads LNHDA; CDR2 reads SQIVND (reference sequence). CDR3 size: 14 residues. V lost 6 bases to trimming and J lost 7 bases; unmatched junction nucleotides: 9. CDR3 coding DNA: TGTGCCAGTAGAGATGGTGGACTAGTGAATGAGCAGTTCTTC. It yields the protein CASRDGGLVNEQFF.

V usage is TRBV6-6 and J usage is TRBJ1-2; D not certain. The CDR3 runs 16 residues. From germline, CDR1 is MNHNY and CDR2 SVGAGI (reference sequence). V was pared by 5 bases and J by 4 bases, with 20 bases between. The CDR3: CASSARAGPRGYGYTF. DNA for the CDR3: TGTGCCAGCAGTGCTAGGGCCGGGCCCCGGGGCTATGGCTACACCTTC.

The gene calls are TRBV6-5 and TRBJ1-1; D not resolved. Trimming removed 2 bases from V and 1 base from J, with 5 bases in between. This CDR3 is built from 13 residues. From germline, CDR1 is MNHEY and CDR2 SVGAGI. CDR3: CASSYQRNTEAFF. CDR3 DNA sequence: TGTGCCAGCAGTTACCAAAGGAACACTGAAGCTTTCTTT.

The V gene is TRBV4-2, the J gene TRBJ2-3; 11 bases agree with TRBD2. Germline CDR1 and CDR2: LGHNA and YNFKEQ. There are 19 residues in the CDR3. The V and J ends lost 3 bases and 1 base, in that order; junction bases with no gene match: 12. CDR3 bases: TGTGCCAGCAGCCAGCTGGGACTAGCGGAAAAAGGGGGCACAGATACGCAGTATTTT. It is translated as CASSQLGLAEKGGTDTQYF.

A remark on this clone: The sample holds other DNA sequences that translate to the same CDR3. The rearrangement joins TRBV6-5 to TRBJ2-7; tentatively, D is TRBD1 (6 bases). The germline gives CDR1 MNHEY, CDR2 SVGAGI. The CDR3 runs to 14 residues. Trimming removed 2 bases from V and 4 bases from J, with 12 bases in between. The CDR3 is CASSYQGSTYEQYF. The CDR3 DNA sequence: TGTGCCAGCAGTTACCAGGGGTCGACATACGAGCAGTACTTC.

The chain combines TRBV19 with TRBJ1-2; TRBD1 might be the D (5 bases). The CDR3 runs to 13 residues. Germline V gene data show CDR1 as LNHDA and CDR2 as SQIVND (reference sequence). V was trimmed by 5 bases and J by 4 bases, leaving 11 bases between them. CDR3 nucleotides: TGTGCCAGTAGTTATTGGGGCAGCTATGGCTACACCTTC. It encodes CASSYWGSYGYTF.

The chain employs TRBV5-4 and TRBJ2-1; D may correspond to TRBD1 or TRBD2 (5 bases each). The CDR3 extends over 13 amino acids. Germline values: CDR1 SGHNT, CDR2 YYREEE (reference sequence). Deletions cut 4 bases from V and 4 bases from J, with 9 bases between. Here the CDR3 DNA reads TGTGCCAGCAGCACGGGGCCTTACAATGAGCAGTTCTTC. Amino acids: CASSTGPYNEQFF.

This clone was seen a few times. The genes are TRBV27 and TRBJ1-2; D ambiguous. V lost 6 bases and J 9 bases, leaving 11 bases between the germline ends. This CDR3 spans 11 amino acids. CDR1 is MNHEY, CDR2 SMNVEV, per germline (reference sequence). The CDR3 protein is CASREESRYTF. The CDR3 nucleotides read TGTGCCAGCAGAGAGGAATCGCGCTACACCTTC.

The chain recombines TRBV28 with TRBJ2-5; D is uncertain. The CDR3 is 14 amino acids. CDR1 is MDHEN, CDR2 SYDVKM, per germline. The V end lost 1 base, the J end lost 3 bases, and 9 bases lay between the germline ends. Here the CDR3 DNA reads TGTGCCAGCAGTTTATCGACTCCGAAAGAGACCCAGTACTTC. It specifies CASSLSTPKETQYF.

The CDR3 DNA reads TGTGCCAGCAAACAAACTAGCGGGGGTCCCACAGATACGCAGTATTTT. Translation gives CASKQTSGGPTDTQYF. The rearrangement links TRBV5-4 to TRBJ2-3; 11 bases match TRBD2. Germline lookup yields CDR1 SGHNT and CDR2 YYREEE (reference sequence). V shed 6 bases and J 2 bases; nucleotides not matched to a gene: 8. This CDR3 comprises 16 residues.

To note about this clone: The sample carries other DNA sequences with the same CDR3. V usage is TRBV18 and J usage is TRBJ2-7, with D tentatively TRBD1 (6 bases). CDR1 is KGHSH and CDR2 is LQKENI in the germline V gene. Trimming took off 4 bases at V and 4 bases at J, with 8 bases between the two ends. This CDR3 region has 12 residues. The CDR3 DNA reads TGTGCCAGCTCACGAGGGGGTTACGAGCAGTACTTC. It yields the protein CASSRGGYEQYF.

The chain is built from TRBV9 and TRBJ2-7; TRBD1 agrees at 7 bases. The CDR3 runs to 16 residues. V trimming: 0 bases; J trimming: 0 bases; junction bases outside the gene matches: 6. Germline-derived CDR1 and CDR2 are SGDLS and YYNGEE. CDR3 region: CASSVGSGQSSYEQYF. The CDR3 DNA reads as TGTGCCAGCAGCGTAGGATCGGGACAGAGCTCCTACGAGCAGTACTTC.

This chain uses TRBV9 with TRBJ1-3, with D possibly being TRBD1 (5 bases). Looked up from germline, CDR1 is SGDLS and CDR2 is YYNGEE. This CDR3 has 17 residues. V lost 0 bases to trimming and J lost 0 bases, with 13 bases between them. The CDR3: CASSVVGDSSSGNTIYF. DNA for the CDR3: TGTGCCAGCAGCGTAGTAGGCGACAGTAGCTCTGGAAACACCATATATTTT.

The chain links TRBV15 to TRBJ2-7, with a tentative D call TRBD2 (6 bases). Germline loops: CDR1 LNHNV, CDR2 YYDKDF (reference sequence). V was trimmed by 2 bases and J by 0 bases, leaving 14 bases between them. The CDR3 consists of 16 residues. DNA for the CDR3: TGTGCCACCAGCAGAATAAATAGCGGAAGCTCCTACGAGCAGTACTTC. Translating gives CATSRINSGSSYEQYF.

With respect to this clone: One end of the junction fails to match germline, which may point to a read error. The rearrangement joins TRBV6-6 to TRBJ2-7; maybe TRBD1 (6 bases). From germline, CDR1 is MNHNY and CDR2 SVGAGI (reference sequence). The CDR3 sequence is 15 residues long. The CDR3 nucleotides are TGTGCCAGCATTTACCTGGCAGGGGCGATCTACGAGCAGTACTTC. As protein: CASIYLAGAIYEQYF.

The sample holds one count of this clone. The chain couples TRBV9 to TRBJ1-2; no clear D. Germline CDR1 reads SGDLS; CDR2 reads YYNGEE. This CDR3 has 13 amino acids. The V end was cut by 0 bases, the J end by 8 bases, with 11 bases between. The CDR3 spells CASSVAPASGYTF. The DNA for the CDR3 is TGTGCCAGCAGCGTAGCCCCAGCCTCGGGCTACACCTTC. The whole variable domain, remainder taken from reference TRBV9 and TRBJ1-2, is DSGVTQTPKHLITATGQRVTLRCSPRSGDLSVYWYQQSLDQGLQFLIQYYNGEERAKGNILERFSAQQFPDLHSELNLSSLELGDSALYFCASSVAPASGYTFGSGTRLTVV.